This T cell receptor beta chain was retrieved from a study of control samples from healthy donors and cancer patients. V gave up 5 bases and J gave up 4 bases, with 11 bases separating them. Germline V gene lookup returns CDR1 SEHNR and CDR2 FQNEAQ (reference sequence). The CDR3 covers 13 residues. TCRdb's copy holds only in-frame clones and misses some; the assay was immunoSEQ multiplex PCR. The sample lists roughly 100,000 clones; 80% to 90% were seen once. The genes are TRBV7-9 and TRBJ1-1, with no clear D. The clonotype comes from a woman between 50 and 59 years old in good health. Specimen: blood. CDR3 DNA: TGTGCCAGCAGCCCAGTTGGGATCACTGAAGCTTTCTTT. Translated: CASSPVGITEAFF.